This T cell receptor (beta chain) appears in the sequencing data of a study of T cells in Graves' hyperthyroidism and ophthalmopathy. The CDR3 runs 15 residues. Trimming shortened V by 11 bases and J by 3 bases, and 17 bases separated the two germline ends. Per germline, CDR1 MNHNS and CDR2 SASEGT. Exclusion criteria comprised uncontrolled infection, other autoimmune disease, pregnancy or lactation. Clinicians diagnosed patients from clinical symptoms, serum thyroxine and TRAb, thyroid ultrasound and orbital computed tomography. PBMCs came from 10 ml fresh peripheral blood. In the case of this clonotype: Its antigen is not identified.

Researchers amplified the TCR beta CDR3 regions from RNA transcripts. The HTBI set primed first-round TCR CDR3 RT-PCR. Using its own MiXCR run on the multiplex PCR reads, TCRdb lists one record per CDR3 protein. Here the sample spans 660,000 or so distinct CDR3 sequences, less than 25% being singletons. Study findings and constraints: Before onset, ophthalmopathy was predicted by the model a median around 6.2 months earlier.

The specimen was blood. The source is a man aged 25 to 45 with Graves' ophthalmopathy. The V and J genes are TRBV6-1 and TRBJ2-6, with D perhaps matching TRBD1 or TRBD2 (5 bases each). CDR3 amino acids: CAAPGTTGGANVLTF. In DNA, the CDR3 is TGTGCCGCCCCCGGGACGACCGGTGGGGCCAACGTCCTGACTTTC.